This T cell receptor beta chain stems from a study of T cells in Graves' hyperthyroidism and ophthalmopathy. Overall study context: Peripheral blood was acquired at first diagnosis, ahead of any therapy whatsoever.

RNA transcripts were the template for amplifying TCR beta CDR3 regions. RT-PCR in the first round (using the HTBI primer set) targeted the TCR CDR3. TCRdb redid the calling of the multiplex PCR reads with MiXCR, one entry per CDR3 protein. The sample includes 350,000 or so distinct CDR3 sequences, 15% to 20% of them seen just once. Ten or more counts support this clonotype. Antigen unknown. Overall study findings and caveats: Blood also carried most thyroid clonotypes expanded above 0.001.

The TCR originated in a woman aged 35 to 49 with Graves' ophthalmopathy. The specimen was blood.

The CDR3 sequence: CASSLGVLAGNTGELFF. Here the CDR3 DNA reads TGTGCCAGCAGCTTGGGAGTACTAGCGGGGAACACCGGGGAGCTGTTTTTT. This sequence joins TRBV13 and TRBJ2-2; 9 nucleotides agree with TRBD2. Germline CDR1 is PRHDT and CDR2 is FYEKMQ (reference sequence). The ends lost 3 bases at V and 1 base at J; junction bases unmatched: 6. The CDR3 is made up of 17 amino acids.